A selection of T cell receptor beta chains follows, all from one sample in a study of OX40 agonist ivuxolimab in advanced cancers. Libraries were prepared by immunoSEQ multiplex PCR; TCRdb keeps only in-frame clonotypes and omits some of them. The data hold 65,000 to 75,000 clones, with roughly four fifths observed a single time. The sequencing used CD4+ or CD8+ T cells sorted from blood, collected in a trial of the OX40 agonist ivuxolimab. The receptor set was obtained from an adult with an advanced solid tumor such as melanoma, head and neck, liver or kidney cancer. Both conserved end residues are part of each CDR3. D genes are given only for firm matches. Clone size is not always given. Where it is, it says once, few, many or a class for expanded clones.

v_gene: TRBV7-2
d_gene: TRBD1
abundance: NA
len: 16
j_gene: TRBJ1-2
CDR3nt: TGTGCCAGCAGCTTACTTGGGGGACAGGGGGCTGGTGGCTACACCTTC
CDR3aa: CASSLLGGQGAGGYTF

v_gene: TRBV5-5
d_gene: NA
abundance: NA
len: 13
j_gene: TRBJ1-5
CDR3nt: TGTGCCAGCAGCGCCGGGGGTGGTCAGCCCCAGCATTTT
CDR3aa: CASSAGGGQPQHF

v_gene: TRBV7-9
d_gene: NA
abundance: NA
len: 13
j_gene: TRBJ2-7
CDR3nt: TGTGCCAGCAGCTTCAGTAGCTCCTACGAGCAGTACTTC
CDR3aa: CASSFSSSYEQYF

v_gene: TRBV18
d_gene: NA
abundance: NA
len: 13
j_gene: TRBJ2-7
CDR3nt: TGTGCCAGCTCACCAGGGCCTAGGCGCGAGCAGTACTTC
CDR3aa: CASSPGPRREQYF

v_gene: TRBV7-2
d_gene: TRBD1
abundance: NA
len: 14
j_gene: TRBJ1-2
CDR3nt: TGTGCCAGCAGCTTATATCCCGGGACAGGAGGCTACACCTTC
CDR3aa: CASSLYPGTGGYTF

v_gene: TRBV7-9
d_gene: NA
abundance: NA
len: 14
j_gene: TRBJ1-5
CDR3nt: TGTGCCAGCAGCCCTACAGGGAATGCTCAGCCCCAGCATTTT
CDR3aa: CASSPTGNAQPQHF

v_gene: TRBV4-1
d_gene: NA
abundance: NA
len: 15
j_gene: TRBJ1-3
CDR3nt: TGCGCCAGCAGCCGGGCTGTCTCCTCTGGAAACACCATATATTTT
CDR3aa: CASSRAVSSGNTIYF

v_gene: TRBV7-2
d_gene: TRBD2
abundance: NA
len: 18
j_gene: TRBJ2-3
CDR3nt: TGTGCCAGCAGCCCTCCGGGTAGCGGGAGGGCCAGCGCAGATACGCAGTATTTT
CDR3aa: CASSPPGSGRASADTQYF

v_gene: TRBV5-1
d_gene: NA
abundance: NA
len: 15
j_gene: TRBJ1-2
CDR3nt: TGCGCCAGCAGACCCGGGGACGGACTTAACTATGGCTACACCTTC
CDR3aa: CASRPGDGLNYGYTF

v_gene: TRBV11-2
d_gene: NA
abundance: once
len: 15
j_gene: TRBJ1-6
CDR3nt: TGTGCCAGCAGCCGTGGACAGCGGCCATCCTCACCCCTCCACTTT
CDR3aa: CASSRGQRPSSPLHF

v_gene: TRBV2
d_gene: TRBD2
abundance: NA
len: 15
j_gene: TRBJ2-1
CDR3nt: TGTGCCAGCAGTGTGTCTGCGGGAGGGCCGGTTGAGCAGTTCTTC
CDR3aa: CASSVSAGGPVEQFF

v_gene: TRBV9
d_gene: NA
abundance: NA
len: 15
j_gene: TRBJ1-5
CDR3nt: TGTGCCAGCAGCGTAGGACCCCAGGGCAATCAGCCCCAGCATTTT
CDR3aa: CASSVGPQGNQPQHF

v_gene: TRBV5-1
d_gene: NA
abundance: few
len: 14
j_gene: TRBJ1-2
CDR3nt: TGCGCCAGCAGCATAAAGGGGCCCGACTATGGCTACACCTTC
CDR3aa: CASSIKGPDYGYTF

v_gene: TRBV5-6
d_gene: NA
abundance: NA
len: 18
j_gene: TRBJ1-2
CDR3nt: TGTGCCAGCAGCTTATTCCTTCCCTCAACAGGGATGGGGTATGGCTACACCTTC
CDR3aa: CASSLFLPSTGMGYGYTF

v_gene: TRBV6-5
d_gene: NA
abundance: NA
len: 15
j_gene: TRBJ1-2
CDR3nt: TGTGCCAGCAGTTACGGCGCAACCATTTCCAATGGCTACACCTTC
CDR3aa: CASSYGATISNGYTF

v_gene: TRBV19
d_gene: NA
abundance: NA
len: 15
j_gene: TRBJ2-1
CDR3nt: TGTGCCAGTAGTATAGTTCACCCTCCAGAGAATGAGCAGTTCTTC
CDR3aa: CASSIVHPPENEQFF

v_gene: TRBV5-1
d_gene: NA
abundance: NA
len: 15
j_gene: TRBJ1-1
CDR3nt: TGCGCCAGCTACTTGGCTACAGGGTTCGGCACTGAAGCTTTCTTT
CDR3aa: CASYLATGFGTEAFF

v_gene: TRBV18
d_gene: NA
abundance: NA
len: 11
j_gene: TRBJ2-3
CDR3nt: TGTGCCAGCTTCGAAAGGGATACGCAGTATTTT
CDR3aa: CASFERDTQYF

v_gene: TRBV28
d_gene: NA
abundance: NA
len: 14
j_gene: TRBJ1-2
CDR3nt: TGTGCCAGCAGTTTTGGGACCGCCAACTATGGCTACACCTTC
CDR3aa: CASSFGTANYGYTF

v_gene: TRBV25-1
d_gene: TRBD1
abundance: NA
len: 14
j_gene: TRBJ2-5
CDR3nt: TGTGCCAGCGGGACAGGGGGGGGGCAAGAGACCCAGTACTTC
CDR3aa: CASGTGGGQETQYF

v_gene: TRBV7-8
d_gene: NA
abundance: NA
len: 13
j_gene: TRBJ2-7
CDR3nt: TGTGCCAGCAGCTCCTTAAGGGGCTACGAGCAGTACTTC
CDR3aa: CASSSLRGYEQYF

v_gene: TRBV7-3
d_gene: TRBD1
abundance: NA
len: 13
j_gene: TRBJ1-2
CDR3nt: TGTGCCAGCAGCGAAAGACAGGGTACTAGTTACACCTTC
CDR3aa: CASSERQGTSYTF

v_gene: TRBV7-2
d_gene: TRBD2
abundance: NA
len: 15
j_gene: TRBJ2-7
CDR3nt: TGTGCCAGCAGCTTAGTTATGGGAGGGGACTACGAGCAGTACTTC
CDR3aa: CASSLVMGGDYEQYF

v_gene: TRBV5-5
d_gene: TRBD1
abundance: NA
len: 13
j_gene: TRBJ2-4
CDR3nt: TGTGCCAGCAGCTTGGCCCAGGGGGACACTGAGTACTTC
CDR3aa: CASSLAQGDTEYF

v_gene: TRBV29-1
d_gene: TRBD1
abundance: NA
len: 15
j_gene: TRBJ1-1
CDR3nt: TGCAGCGTGGGGACAGCTTCTACGGAGTTCACTGAAGCTTTCTTT
CDR3aa: CSVGTASTEFTEAFF

v_gene: TRBV18
d_gene: TRBD1
abundance: NA
len: 15
j_gene: TRBJ1-5
CDR3nt: TGTGCCAGCTCACCACAGGGGGCAATTGGTCAGCCCCAGCATTTT
CDR3aa: CASSPQGAIGQPQHF

v_gene: TRBV6-5
d_gene: NA
abundance: NA
len: 13
j_gene: TRBJ1-2
CDR3nt: TGTGCCAGCAGTACGGGAGATTCTGGTGGCTACACCTTC
CDR3aa: CASSTGDSGGYTF

v_gene: TRBV7-8
d_gene: TRBD1
abundance: NA
len: 16
j_gene: TRBJ1-2
CDR3nt: TGTGCCAGCAGCTTAGGGTCCGGGACAGGGTTAGGTGGCTACACCTTC
CDR3aa: CASSLGSGTGLGGYTF

v_gene: TRBV9
d_gene: NA
abundance: NA
len: 15
j_gene: TRBJ2-3
CDR3nt: TGTGCCAGCAGCGCCTTCTCGACGACTCCAGATACGCAGTATTTT
CDR3aa: CASSAFSTTPDTQYF

v_gene: TRBV28
d_gene: TRBD2
abundance: once
len: 15
j_gene: TRBJ2-2
CDR3nt: TGTGCCAGCAGAAAAGCGGGATTGGACACCGGGGAGCTGTTTTTT
CDR3aa: CASRKAGLDTGELFF

v_gene: TRBV7-2
d_gene: NA
abundance: NA
len: 13
j_gene: TRBJ1-5
CDR3nt: TGTGCCAGCAGCTTATGGGCAGTCCCGCCCCAGCATTTT
CDR3aa: CASSLWAVPPQHF

v_gene: TRBV10-3
d_gene: NA
abundance: NA
len: 12
j_gene: TRBJ1-2
CDR3nt: TGTGCCATCAACGAAGGGAACTATGGCTACACCTTC
CDR3aa: CAINEGNYGYTF

v_gene: TRBV11-2
d_gene: NA
abundance: NA
len: 11
j_gene: TRBJ1-2
CDR3nt: TGTGCCAGCACCAGGGTTTGGGGCTACACCTTC
CDR3aa: CASTRVWGYTF

v_gene: TRBV2
d_gene: TRBD1
abundance: NA
len: 14
j_gene: TRBJ1-3
CDR3nt: TGTGCCAGCAGTACCGACAGGGCCGGAAACACCATATATTTT
CDR3aa: CASSTDRAGNTIYF

v_gene: TRBV30
d_gene: NA
abundance: NA
len: 13
j_gene: TRBJ2-6
CDR3nt: TGTGCCTGTGGGGGCTCTGGGGCCAACGTCCTGACTTTC
CDR3aa: CACGGSGANVLTF

v_gene: TRBV7-2
d_gene: NA
abundance: NA
len: 17
j_gene: TRBJ2-4
CDR3nt: TGTGCCAGCAGCTTAGCGGCCAGTGGGACGGCCAAAAACATTCAGTACTTC
CDR3aa: CASSLAASGTAKNIQYF

v_gene: TRBV27
d_gene: NA
abundance: NA
len: 13
j_gene: TRBJ1-5
CDR3nt: TGTGCCAGCAGTTCGGGAAGCAATCAGCCCCAGCATTTT
CDR3aa: CASSSGSNQPQHF

v_gene: TRBV7-9
d_gene: NA
abundance: NA
len: 17
j_gene: TRBJ2-1
CDR3nt: TGTGCCAGCAGCCCAGTGGGAAGTTCGAGCTCCTACAATGAGCAGTTCTTC
CDR3aa: CASSPVGSSSSYNEQFF

v_gene: TRBV11-2
d_gene: TRBD2
abundance: NA
len: 19
j_gene: TRBJ2-1
CDR3nt: TGTGCCAGCAGCCCGTGGTCCGGTGAGACTAGCCGGGGCTACAATGAGCAGTTCTTC
CDR3aa: CASSPWSGETSRGYNEQFF

v_gene: TRBV29-1
d_gene: NA
abundance: NA
len: 12
j_gene: TRBJ2-1
CDR3nt: TGCAGCGTCCTCGTCCGGCAGGGAGGGCAGTTCTTC
CDR3aa: CSVLVRQGGQFF